This T cell receptor (beta chain) is drawn from a study of PD-1 blockade in classical Hodgkin lymphoma. Details on this clone: Antigen: not known.

The CDR3 runs to 15 residues. With V trimmed by 3 bases and J by 3 bases, 6 bases remained unmatched. Germline V gene sequence: CDR1 KGHSH, CDR2 LQKENI. Every one of the patients relapsed after autologous stem cell transplantation (brentuximab vedotin exposure was variable). Method: immunoSEQ multiplex PCR; TCRdb's copy keeps in-frame clones and lacks some. The profile shows roughly 140,000 clones, nearly 80% of them singletons. General study points: What drove the repertoire differences, possibly disease activity or prior therapy, has not been defined.

This chain connects TRBV18 to TRBJ2-7; TRBD1 matches 9 bases. The clonotype comes from a human donor with classical Hodgkin lymphoma. The input for sequencing was peripheral blood mononuclear cells (PBMCs), taken before the second cycle of nivolumab. CDR3 protein: CASSPPDRGFYEQYF. CDR3 sequence (DNA): TGTGCCAGCTCACCCCCGGACAGGGGTTTCTACGAGCAGTACTTC.